This T cell receptor (beta chain) was retrieved from a study of identical twins. From germline, CDR1 is SGHVS and CDR2 FQNEAQ. V dropped 6 bases and J dropped 6 bases, with 9 bases sitting between them. There are 12 residues in the CDR3. Whole-study results and caveats: Insertions were reduced in abundant cord blood beta clonotypes but not in memory repertoires. Partial confounding of zero-insertion analyses by invariant MAIT and iNKT cells was possible.

This clonotype was counted a few times. Its antigen is not known. Using its own MiXCR run on the 5' RACE reads, TCRdb lists one record per CDR3 protein. The repertoire holds roughly 710,000 distinct CDR3 sequences, with around 6% as singletons. Sequencing was done on a sample of naive T cells sorted from blood. This clonotype was obtained from a man aged 18 to 30 in good health. The chain carries TRBV7-8 and TRBJ2-1; D ambiguous. Here the CDR3 reads CASRMGFNEQFF. In DNA form, the CDR3 reads TGTGCCAGCAGGATGGGGTTCAATGAGCAGTTCTTC.